This TCR beta chain came from a study of blood T cells in healthy people across ages. Study as a whole: Using template switching, researchers captured about one barcoded beta molecule for each two T cells.

Germline assignment: CDR1 DFQATT and CDR2 SNEGSKA (reference sequence). Germline trimming cut 6 bases from V and 2 bases from J; bases unmatched to any gene: 12. The CDR3 totals 15 residues. The second PCR ran roughly 7 to 11 cycles with a sample-barcoded 5' primer and J-beta primers. Every cDNA molecule bore a tag from a template-switch adaptor containing 12 random nucleotides. MiXCR, run by TCRdb on the 5' RACE reads, gives a single entry per CDR3 protein. The repertoire holds around 1.5 million distinct CDR3 sequences, with about 35% as singletons. The chain couples TRBV20-1 to TRBJ2-5; 7 nucleotides line up with TRBD1. The sequence was obtained from a woman aged 25 to 45 in good health. Sequenced input: blood. The CDR3 loop is CSASTGSKVQETQYF. The CDR3 DNA sequence: TGCAGTGCCTCGACAGGGAGCAAGGTTCAAGAGACCCAGTACTTC.